These 27 T cell receptor beta chains originate from one sample sequenced in a study of metastatic and nonmetastatic thyroid tumors. Every patient was untreated before thyroid surgery. TCRdb re-analyzed the PCR reads through MiXCR. The sample gives approximately 12,000 clones, 21% of which show up once; 13% to 15% is in the top ten. Material for sequencing was adjacent normal tissue. All receptors come from a female donor with papillary thyroid cancer or a benign thyroid nodule (not recorded which). Some clones in this sample may be carry-over from other donors' samples.

This clone was observed a few times. J is TRBJ2-3 and V is TRBV6-1; D tentatively fits TRBD1 or TRBD2 (5 bases each). The CDR3 contains 16 residues. V lost 6 bases to trimming and J lost 0 bases, with 16 bases between them. The germline V gene has CDR1 MNHNS and CDR2 SASEGT. The CDR3 nucleotides are TGTGCCAGCAGGACCAACGGGGACCATAGCACAGATACGCAGTATTTT. It encodes CASRTNGDHSTDTQYF.

V and J are TRBV7-3 and TRBJ2-1; D gene ambiguous. CDR3 length equals 13 residues. CDR1 SGHTA and CDR2 FQGTGA come from the germline V gene. The V gene lost 6 bases and the J gene lost 10 bases, with 16 bases spanning the gap. In DNA, the CDR3 is TGTGCCAGCAGAAACGATTTAGCAGGCGAGCAGTTCTTC. Protein product: CASRNDLAGEQFF.

Within the sample, this clone is medium-sized. This chain uses TRBV20-1 with TRBJ2-7; 11 bases agree with TRBD2. Germline-derived CDR1 and CDR2 are DFQATT and SNEGSKA (reference sequence). With V trimmed by 2 bases and J by 4 bases, 4 bases remained unmatched. This CDR3 spans 14 amino acids. Here the CDR3 reads CSARLAGGWYEQYF. The CDR3 nucleotides read TGCAGTGCTAGACTAGCGGGAGGCTGGTACGAGCAGTACTTC.

The chain uses TRBV20-1 and TRBJ1-2; unclear D gene. V was shortened by 6 bases and J by 7 bases, with 9 bases between the two germline ends. This CDR3 is built from 10 residues. CDR1 DFQATT and CDR2 SNEGSKA come from the germline V gene (reference sequence). CDR3 sequence reads: CSATRSGYTF. The DNA for the CDR3 is TGCAGTGCCACCAGGAGTGGCTACACCTTC.

The sample holds a few counts of this clone. The V gene is TRBV6-1, the J gene TRBJ1-5, with D possibly being TRBD1 (5 bases). Trimming took off 6 bases at V and 4 bases at J, with 13 bases between the two ends. Looked up from germline, CDR1 is MNHNS and CDR2 is SASEGT. This CDR3 comprises 14 residues. For the CDR3, the DNA is TGTGCCAGCAGCAACCGGGACTGGAATCAGCCCCAGCATTTT. Protein product: CASSNRDWNQPQHF.

The chain combines TRBV11-2 with TRBJ1-1; D gene ambiguous. There are 12 residues in the CDR3. Per germline, CDR1 SGHAT and CDR2 FQNNGV. The V and J ends lost 4 bases and 1 base respectively, with 4 bases between them. The CDR3 loop is CASSWANTEAFF. Here the CDR3 DNA reads TGTGCCAGCAGCTGGGCGAACACTGAAGCTTTCTTT.

In this sample, this clone is medium-sized. This CDR3 is CASSENRNQPQHF. In DNA form, the CDR3 reads TGCGCCAGCAGTGAGAACAGGAATCAGCCCCAGCATTTT. The chain recombines TRBV10-1 with TRBJ1-5; D possibly corresponds to TRBD1 (5 bases). The germline V and J ends were trimmed by 2 bases and 4 bases, with 6 bases remaining between them. Germline CDR1 and CDR2: WNHNN and SYGVQD (reference sequence). The CDR3 is 13 amino acids.

This clone was counted at least ten times. The gene calls are TRBV24-1 and TRBJ2-3; TRBD1 agrees at 10 bases. V gave up 3 bases and J gave up 4 bases; unmatched junction bases: 12. The germline CDR1 and CDR2 sequences are KGHDR and SFDVKD. This CDR3 comprises 18 residues. The chain's CDR3 is CATSDTGETGGVPDTQYF. CDR3 DNA: TGTGCCACCAGTGATACGGGGGAGACAGGGGGCGTCCCAGATACGCAGTATTTT.

This clone is labeled as medium-sized. The genes are TRBV12-3 or TRBV12-4 and TRBJ2-3; perhaps TRBD1 as D (6 bases). The CDR3 has 14 amino acids. With 4 bases removed from V and 0 bases from J, the gap between germline ends came to 8 bases. In nucleotides, the CDR3 is TGTGCCAGCAGTTGGACAGCTAGCACAGATACGCAGTATTTT. Encoded protein: CASSWTASTDTQYF.

By share of the sample, this clone is medium-sized (0.01 to 0.1%). This chain connects TRBV5-1 to TRBJ2-3, with 7 positions matching TRBD2. Germline lookup yields CDR1 SGHRS and CDR2 YFSETQ. V lost 0 bases, J lost 0 bases, and 4 bases stayed unmatched. There are 16 residues in the CDR3. The CDR3 DNA is TGCGCCAGCAGCTTGGCCGAAGCGGGAAGCACAGATACGCAGTATTTT. Translating it yields CASSLAEAGSTDTQYF.

Note on this clone: At one boundary the junction diverges from the germline segment, which might be a read error. The chain has TRBV20-1 and TRBJ2-3; 7 bases line up with TRBD2. CDR1 and CDR2 (germline): DFQATT, SNEGSKA (reference sequence). The CDR3 spans 14 residues. In nucleotides, the CDR3 is TGCAGGGCGCTCCCAGGCGGGAGCACAGATACGCGGTATTTT. This translates into CRALPGGSTDTRYF.

This clone was detected only a few times. Here the CDR3 reads CASSSPGQAYGYTF. The CDR3 coding sequence is TGTGCCAGCAGTAGTCCGGGACAAGCCTATGGCTACACCTTC. V is TRBV6-1 and J is TRBJ1-2; the D gene is possibly TRBD1 (6 bases). The CDR3 runs 14 residues. Trimming took off 5 bases at V and 4 bases at J, with 14 bases between the two ends. CDR1 is MNHNS, CDR2 SASEGT, per germline.

On this clone: Relative to the germline gene, one junction end is altered; a read error may explain this. The chain carries TRBV5-1 and TRBJ2-3; D is possibly TRBD2 (6 bases). The CDR3 sequence is 15 residues long. Germline CDR1 is SGHRS and CDR2 is YFSETQ. The CDR3: CASSLDRGCGDRQYF. For the CDR3, the DNA is TGCGCCAGCAGCTTGGACCGGGGGTGCGGAGATAGGCAGTATTTT.

This clone was seen more than once but under ten times. One junction end disagrees with the germline gene, perhaps due to a read error. V gene TRBV12-5 combines with J gene TRBJ2-2; D is uncertain. The length of the CDR3 is 12 residues. Per the germline V gene, CDR1 is LGHNT and CDR2 is FRNRAP. The CDR3 nucleotides are TGCGCTATTGGACCACACACCGGGGAGCTGTTTTTT. This encodes CAIGPHTGELFF. Complete variable domain (other parts from reference TRBV12-5 and TRBJ2-2): DARVTQTPRHKVTEMGQEVTMRCQPILGHNTVFWYRQTMMQGLELLAYFRNRAPLDDSGMPKDRFSAEMPDATLATLKIQPSEPRDSAVYFCAIGPHTGELFFGEGSRLTVL.

The V and J genes are TRBV6-4 and TRBJ1-1, with unresolved D. The CDR3 runs 13 residues. Germline V CDR1 and CDR2: MRHNA, SNTAGT. V shed 0 bases and J shed 5 bases, with 7 bases lying between them. CDR3 bases: TGTGCCAGCAGTGACTCTAGTATGACTGAAGCTTTCTTT. This sequence encodes CASSDSSMTEAFF.

The sample holds many counts of this clone. This could be a read error, since a much larger clone is one nucleotide away. In the same sample, other DNA sequences code for this CDR3. Here the CDR3 reads CASSPGGGFLYEQYF. The CDR3 DNA sequence: TGCGCCAGCAGCCCGGGAGGGGGCTTCCTCTACGAGCAGTACTTC. The chain carries TRBV5-1 and TRBJ2-7; perhaps TRBD2 as D (8 bases). Looked up from germline, CDR1 is SGHRS and CDR2 is YFSETQ. There are 15 residues in the CDR3. Trimming removed 4 bases from V and 3 bases from J, with 17 bases in between.

In its sample, this clone ranks as medium-sized. This rearrangement joins TRBV5-1 to TRBJ2-7; D unclear. Germline V gene sequence: CDR1 SGHRS, CDR2 YFSETQ. V was trimmed by 4 bases and J by 3 bases, leaving 14 bases between them. This CDR3 comprises 14 residues. This chain's CDR3 is CASSLDPEFYEQYF. DNA of the CDR3: TGCGCCAGCAGCCTGGACCCCGAATTCTACGAGCAGTACTTC.

This chain's CDR3 is CASSAGQGATNEKLFF. CDR3 nucleotides: TGTGCCAGCAGTGCGGGACAGGGGGCAACTAATGAAAAACTGTTTTTT. V usage is TRBV12-3 or TRBV12-4 and J usage is TRBJ1-4, with 11 bases matching TRBD1. The CDR3 spans 16 residues. V trimming: 5 bases; J trimming: 0 bases; junction bases outside the gene matches: 2.

Within the sample, this clone is medium-sized. The V gene is TRBV28, the J gene TRBJ1-6; perhaps TRBD1 as D (6 bases). Germline assignment: CDR1 MDHEN and CDR2 SYDVKM. The CDR3 spans 13 residues. V was pared by 6 bases and J by 14 bases, with 17 bases between. This CDR3 reads CASSHGGGSSLHF. As DNA, the CDR3 is TGTGCCAGCAGCCACGGGGGCGGTAGTTCCCTCCACTTT.

The chain employs TRBV7-3 and TRBJ2-7; D perhaps matches TRBD1 (6 bases). CDR3 length: 14 residues. Germline V CDR1 and CDR2: SGHTA, FQGTGA. V was trimmed by 5 bases and J by 0 bases, leaving 11 bases between them. Here the CDR3 reads CASSPTDSSYEQYF. In DNA, the CDR3 is TGTGCCAGCAGCCCAACGGACAGCTCCTACGAGCAGTACTTC.

This clone showed up many times. V and J are TRBV3-1 and TRBJ1-4, with D hard to call. Between the trimmed V and J ends, which lost 4 bases and 5 bases, there was a span of 8 bases. Germline V CDR1 and CDR2: LGHDT, YNNKEL (reference sequence). CDR3 length: 13 residues. CDR3 nucleotide sequence: TGTGCCAGCAGCCTGGGATTCAATGAAAAACTGTTTTTT. It encodes CASSLGFNEKLFF.

This clone is labeled medium-sized. CDR3 bases: TGTGCCAGCAGTTTAAACAGGGGGCTCTACGAGCAGTACTTC. Amino acids: CASSLNRGLYEQYF. The chain employs TRBV28 and TRBJ2-7, with TRBD1 identical over 9 bases. This CDR3 has 14 residues. Germline CDR1 and CDR2: MDHEN and SYDVKM. V lost 2 bases and J lost 3; bases outside the gene matches: 2.

This clone was detected many times. The V and J genes are TRBV28 and TRBJ2-5; 11 bases align to TRBD1. Trimming cost V 6 bases and J 5 bases; bases outside gene matches: 2. In germline, CDR1 is MDHEN, CDR2 SYDVKM. This CDR3 comprises 13 residues. CDR3 sequence: CASRRTGGETQYF. Written as DNA, the CDR3 is TGTGCCAGCAGGCGGACAGGGGGCGAGACCCAGTACTTC.

Regarding this clone: The CDR3 ends on some other residue instead of the conserved phenylalanine or tryptophan, so this is likely a read error. The rearrangement joins TRBV12-5 to TRBJ1-1, with D possibly matching TRBD1 (5 bases). CDR1 is LGHNT, CDR2 FRNRAP, per germline. Trimming removed 3 bases from V and 6 bases from J, with 11 bases in between. This CDR3 has 13 residues. CDR3 nucleotides: TGTGCTAGTGGTTTATGGGGCGCGTCTGAAGCTTTCTCT. It encodes CASGLWGASEAFS.

In its sample, this clone is medium-sized. The chain couples TRBV6-1 to TRBJ1-6; 10 nucleotides match TRBD1. Germline V gene sequence: CDR1 MNHNS, CDR2 SASEGT. With 6 bases clipped from V and 11 bases from J, the junction kept 10 bases outside the gene matches. The CDR3 has 15 residues. This CDR3 reads CASSSGTGARAPLHF. DNA of the CDR3: TGTGCCAGCAGCTCTGGGACAGGGGCCCGGGCACCCCTCCACTTT.

This clone was detected many times. This chain links TRBV7-3 with TRBJ2-2; 7 bases map to TRBD2. The trim removed 5 bases at V and 6 bases at J, leaving 9 bases unmatched. Per the germline V gene, CDR1 is SGHTA and CDR2 is FQGTGA. This CDR3 comprises 15 residues. DNA for the CDR3: TGTGCCAGCAGCCCCTCCCTTACTAGCGCCGGGGAGCTGTTTTTT. It translates to CASSPSLTSAGELFF.

This clone is deemed medium-sized. V is TRBV28 and J is TRBJ2-3, with D possibly matching TRBD2 (6 bases). The CDR3 loop spans 15 amino acids. Looked up from germline, CDR1 is MDHEN and CDR2 is SYDVKM. The ends were cut back, 3 bases at V and 0 bases at J, with 10 bases in the middle. The CDR3 DNA is TGTGCCAGCAGTTTCTGGGGGGATAGCACAGATACGCAGTATTTT. Translation gives CASSFWGDSTDTQYF.